This TCR beta chain was recovered during a study of vaccination effects on CD4 cells after COVID-19. The germline CDR1 and CDR2 sequences are MNHNS and SASEGT. The CDR3 is made up of 12 amino acids. The V end was cut by 1 base, the J end by 4 bases, with 4 bases between. In the case of this clone: Its antigen is as yet unknown.

ViraFEST expansion of antigen-specific CD4+ T cells with viral peptide pools preceded sequencing. The authors isolated CD4+ T cells after roughly eleven days of culture. Vaccination of participants consisted of two doses of either the BNT162b2 or mRNA-1273 vaccine. Findings of the study overall: Infection-derived and vaccine-derived clones contracted markedly late after vaccination.

Method: immunoSEQ multiplex PCR; TCRdb's copy keeps in-frame clones and lacks some. The sample carries 75,000 to 100,000 clones, over 75% recorded once. This sequence originates from a human donor who received a COVID-19 vaccine. This rearrangement joins TRBV6-1 to TRBJ2-5; the D is unclear. Sample: CD4+ T cells from PBMCs cultured with HCoV-OC43 spike peptides, taken after COVID-19 vaccination. The subset: HCoV-OC43 spike overlapping peptide pool stimulation. CDR3 sequence reads: CASSEGPETQYF. DNA for the CDR3: TGTGCCAGCAGTGAAGGGCCAGAGACCCAGTACTTC.